This entry is about one T cell receptor (beta chain). The data were obtained in a study of radiotherapy plus CTLA-4 blockade in lung cancer. The repertoire was sequenced with immunoSEQ multiplex PCR; TCRdb's copy has only in-frame clones and lacks some. The sample lists some 27,000 clones; about 76% were seen once. Trimming took 2 bases from V and 2 from J, leaving 10 bases between them. Germline V gives CDR1 MNHEY, CDR2 SVGAGI. CDR3 length: 15 amino acids. Sequencing was performed on peripheral blood, taken from a patient treated with radiotherapy plus ipilimumab. This clonotype was obtained from a human donor with non-small cell lung cancer that progressed on radiotherapy plus ipilimumab. The J gene is TRBJ1-5, the V gene TRBV6-5; TRBD1 might be the D (5 bases). The DNA for the CDR3 is TGTGCCAGCAGTTACGCGGGACCAGGCAATCAGCCCCAGCATTTT. It yields the protein CASSYAGPGNQPQHF.